This entry is about one T cell receptor beta chain. Sequenced by immunoSEQ multiplex PCR; TCRdb stores in-frame clones only, minus some. The profile shows 230,000 or so clones, over 90% of them singletons. The data originate from a study of control samples from healthy donors and cancer patients. CDR1 is KGHSH and CDR2 is LQKENI in the germline V gene. V was clipped by 6 bases and J by 9 bases; unmatched bases: 4. This CDR3 region has 13 residues. The clonotype was recovered from a man aged 45 to 65 in good health. Material: blood. The chain uses TRBV18 and TRBJ2-1; the match to TRBD1 covers 11 bases. CDR3 DNA: TGTGCCAGCTCGGACAGGGGGCAGATTGAGCAGTTCTTC. This encodes CASSDRGQIEQFF.